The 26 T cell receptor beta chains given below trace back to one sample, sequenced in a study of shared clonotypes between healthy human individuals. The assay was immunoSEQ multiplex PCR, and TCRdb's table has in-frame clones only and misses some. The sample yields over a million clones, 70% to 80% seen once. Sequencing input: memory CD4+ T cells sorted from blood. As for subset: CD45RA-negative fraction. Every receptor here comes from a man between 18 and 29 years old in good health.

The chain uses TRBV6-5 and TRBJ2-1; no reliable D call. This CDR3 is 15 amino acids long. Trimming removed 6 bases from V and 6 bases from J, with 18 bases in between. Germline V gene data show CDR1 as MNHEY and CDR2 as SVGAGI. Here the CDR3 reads CASSRPGTVGNEQFF. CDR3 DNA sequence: TGTGCCAGCAGCAGACCCGGAACAGTGGGCAATGAGCAGTTCTTC.

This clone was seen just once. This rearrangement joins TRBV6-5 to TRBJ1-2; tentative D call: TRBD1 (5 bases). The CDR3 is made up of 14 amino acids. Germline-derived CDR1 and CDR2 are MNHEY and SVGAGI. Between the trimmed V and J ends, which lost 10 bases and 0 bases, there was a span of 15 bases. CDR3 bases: TGTGCCACTCGACCGGGGGGATCTAACTATGGCTACACCTTC. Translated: CATRPGGSNYGYTF.

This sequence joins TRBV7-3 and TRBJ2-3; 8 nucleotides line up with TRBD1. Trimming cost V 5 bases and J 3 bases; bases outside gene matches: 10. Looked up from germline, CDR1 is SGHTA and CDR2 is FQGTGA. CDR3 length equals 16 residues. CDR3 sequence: CASSPTGQGHTDTQYF. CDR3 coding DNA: TGTGCCAGCAGCCCAACCGGACAGGGCCATACAGATACGCAGTATTTT. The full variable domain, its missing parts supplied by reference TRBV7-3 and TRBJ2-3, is GAGVSQTPSNKVTEKGKYVELRCDPISGHTALYWYRQSLGQGPEFLIYFQGTGAADDSGLPNDRFFAVRPEGSVSTLKIQRTERGDSAVYLCASSPTGQGHTDTQYFGPGTRLTVL.

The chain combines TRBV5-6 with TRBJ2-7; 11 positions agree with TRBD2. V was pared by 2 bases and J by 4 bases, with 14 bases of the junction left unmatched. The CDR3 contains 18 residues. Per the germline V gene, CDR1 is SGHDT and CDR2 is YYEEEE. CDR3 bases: TGTGCCAGCAGCTTAGATCCCACCGGGACTAGCGGCACTTACGAGCAGTACTTC. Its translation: CASSLDPTGTSGTYEQYF.

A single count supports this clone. For the CDR3, the DNA is TGCGCCAGCACGTCGGACACCTACAATGAGCAGTTCTTC. Amino acids: CASTSDTYNEQFF. This chain joins TRBV10-2 and TRBJ2-1; tentative D call: TRBD1 (5 bases). CDR3 length equals 13 residues. Germline V gene sequence: CDR1 WSHSY, CDR2 SAAADI. V was pared by 7 bases and J by 2 bases, with 9 bases between.

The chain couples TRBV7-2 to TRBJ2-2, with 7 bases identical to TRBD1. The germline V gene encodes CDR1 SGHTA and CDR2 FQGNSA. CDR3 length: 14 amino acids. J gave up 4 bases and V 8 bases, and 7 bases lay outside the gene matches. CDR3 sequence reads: CASARGPGTGELFF. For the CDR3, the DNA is TGTGCCAGCGCTAGGGGGCCGGGCACCGGGGAGCTGTTTTTT.

CDR3 nucleotide sequence: TGTGCCAGCTCACCGCCGAGCCAGCACATTCAGTACTTC. Encoded protein: CASSPPSQHIQYF. The genes are TRBV18 and TRBJ2-4; D remains ambiguous. The CDR3 extends over 13 amino acids. The ends were cut back, 3 bases at V and 8 bases at J, with 11 bases in the middle. Germline V gene sequence: CDR1 KGHSH, CDR2 LQKENI.

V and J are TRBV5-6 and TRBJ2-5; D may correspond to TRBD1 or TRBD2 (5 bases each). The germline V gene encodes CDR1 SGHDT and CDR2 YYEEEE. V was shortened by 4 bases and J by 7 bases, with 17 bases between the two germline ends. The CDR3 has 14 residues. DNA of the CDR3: TGTGCCAGCAGCCCCGGGACCGGCGTGGGGACCCAGTACTTC. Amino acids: CASSPGTGVGTQYF.

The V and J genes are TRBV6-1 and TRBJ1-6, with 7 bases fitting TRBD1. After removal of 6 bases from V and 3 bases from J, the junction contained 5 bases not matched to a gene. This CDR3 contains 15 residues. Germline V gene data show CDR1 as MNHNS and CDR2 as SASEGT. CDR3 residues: CASRPGTDYNSPLHF. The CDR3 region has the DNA TGTGCCAGCAGGCCCGGGACAGACTATAATTCACCCCTCCACTTT.

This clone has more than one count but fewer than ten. Written as DNA, the CDR3 is TGTGCCAGCAGCGCCACCATGGCGGGGTACACAGATACGCAGTATTTT. The encoded protein is CASSATMAGYTDTQYF. The chain uses TRBV9 and TRBJ2-3; possible D gene TRBD2, 6 bases. Per germline, CDR1 SGDLS and CDR2 YYNGEE. The CDR3 spans 16 residues. V lost 3 bases to trimming and J lost 2 bases, with 16 bases between them.

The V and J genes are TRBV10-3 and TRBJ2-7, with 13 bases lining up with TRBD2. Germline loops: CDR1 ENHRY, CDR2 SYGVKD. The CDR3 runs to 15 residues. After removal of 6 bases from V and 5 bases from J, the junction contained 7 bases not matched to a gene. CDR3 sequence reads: CAISLTSGGLNEQYF. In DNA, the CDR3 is TGTGCCATCAGCTTGACTAGCGGGGGGTTAAACGAGCAGTACTTC.

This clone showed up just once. Written as DNA, the CDR3 is TGCGCCAGCAGCTTTTCGGGGGGAGAATACTACGAGCAGTACTTC. This sequence encodes CASSFSGGEYYEQYF. The chain carries TRBV5-1 and TRBJ2-7, with 7 bases identical to TRBD2. Germline assignment: CDR1 SGHRS and CDR2 YFSETQ. This CDR3 has 15 residues. V trimming: 2 bases; J trimming: 3 bases; junction bases outside the gene matches: 8.

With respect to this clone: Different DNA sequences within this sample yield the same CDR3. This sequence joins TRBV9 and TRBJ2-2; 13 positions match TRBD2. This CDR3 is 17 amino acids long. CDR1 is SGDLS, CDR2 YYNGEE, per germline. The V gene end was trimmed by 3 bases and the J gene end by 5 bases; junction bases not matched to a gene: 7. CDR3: CASSETGLAGNTGELFF. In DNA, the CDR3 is TGTGCCAGCAGCGAGACGGGACTAGCGGGGAATACCGGGGAGCTGTTTTTT.

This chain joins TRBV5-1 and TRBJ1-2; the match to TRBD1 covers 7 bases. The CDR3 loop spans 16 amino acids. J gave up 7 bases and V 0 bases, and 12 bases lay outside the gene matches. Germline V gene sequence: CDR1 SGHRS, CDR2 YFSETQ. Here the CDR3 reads CASSLASGGQRGGYTF. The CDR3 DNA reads TGCGCCAGCAGCTTGGCCTCAGGGGGTCAGAGGGGTGGCTACACCTTC.

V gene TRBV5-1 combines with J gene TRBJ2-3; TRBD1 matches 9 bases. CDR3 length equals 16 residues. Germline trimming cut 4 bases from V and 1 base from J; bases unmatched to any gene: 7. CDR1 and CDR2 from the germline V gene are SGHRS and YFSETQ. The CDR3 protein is CASSQGTGLGTDTQYF. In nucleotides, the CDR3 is TGCGCCAGCAGCCAAGGGACAGGGCTCGGCACAGATACGCAGTATTTT.

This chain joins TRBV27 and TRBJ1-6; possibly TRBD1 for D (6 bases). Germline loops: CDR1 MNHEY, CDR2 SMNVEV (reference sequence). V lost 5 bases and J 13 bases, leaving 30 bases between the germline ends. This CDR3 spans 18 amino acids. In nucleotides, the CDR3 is TGTGCCAGCAGTCTCAACGCGCGGGGGGGCCCTGGACTTAGTCCCCTCCACTTT. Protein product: CASSLNARGGPGLSPLHF.

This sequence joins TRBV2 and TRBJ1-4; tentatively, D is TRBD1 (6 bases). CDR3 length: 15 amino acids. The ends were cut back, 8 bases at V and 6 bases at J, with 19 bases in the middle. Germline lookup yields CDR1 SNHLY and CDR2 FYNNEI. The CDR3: CASSKQSGAHEKLFF. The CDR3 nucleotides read TGTGCCAGCTCAAAACAATCGGGGGCGCATGAAAAACTGTTTTTT.

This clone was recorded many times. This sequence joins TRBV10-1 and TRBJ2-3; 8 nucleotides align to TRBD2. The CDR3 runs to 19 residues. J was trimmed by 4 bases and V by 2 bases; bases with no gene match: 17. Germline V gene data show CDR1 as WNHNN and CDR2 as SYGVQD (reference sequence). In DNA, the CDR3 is TGCGCCAGCAGTGAGGGGTTGTCCCTAGCGGGTCGATTCTCAGATACGCAGTATTTT. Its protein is CASSEGLSLAGRFSDTQYF.

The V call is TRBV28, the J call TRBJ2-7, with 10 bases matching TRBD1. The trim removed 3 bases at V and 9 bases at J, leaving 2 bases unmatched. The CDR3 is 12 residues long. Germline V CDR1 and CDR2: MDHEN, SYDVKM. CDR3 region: CASSLGDRGQYF. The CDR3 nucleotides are TGTGCCAGCAGTTTGGGGGACAGGGGGCAGTACTTC.

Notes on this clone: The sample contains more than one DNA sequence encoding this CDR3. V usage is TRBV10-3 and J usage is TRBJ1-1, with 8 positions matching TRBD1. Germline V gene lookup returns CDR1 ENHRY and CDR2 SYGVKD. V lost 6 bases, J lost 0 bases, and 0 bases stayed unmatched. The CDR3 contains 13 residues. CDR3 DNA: TGTGCCATCAGGACAGGGGTGAACACTGAAGCTTTCTTT. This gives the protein CAIRTGVNTEAFF.

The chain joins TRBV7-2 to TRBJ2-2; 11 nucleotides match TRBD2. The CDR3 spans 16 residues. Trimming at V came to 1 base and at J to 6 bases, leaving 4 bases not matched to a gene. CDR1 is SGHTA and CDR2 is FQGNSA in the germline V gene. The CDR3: CASSLDETSGAGELFF. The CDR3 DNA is TGTGCCAGCAGCTTAGACGAGACTAGCGGGGCCGGGGAGCTGTTTTTT. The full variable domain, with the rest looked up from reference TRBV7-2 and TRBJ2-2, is GAGVSQSPSNKVTEKGKDVELRCDPISGHTALYWYRQSLGQGLEFLIYFQGNSAPDKSGLPSDRFSAERTGGSVSTLTIQRTQQEDSAVYLCASSLDETSGAGELFFGEGSRLTVL.

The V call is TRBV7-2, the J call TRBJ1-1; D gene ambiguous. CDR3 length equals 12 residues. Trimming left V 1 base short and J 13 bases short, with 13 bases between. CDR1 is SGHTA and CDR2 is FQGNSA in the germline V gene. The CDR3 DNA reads TGTGCCAGCAGCTTAGGGCAGGTGGTTTTTTTCTTT. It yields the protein CASSLGQVVFFF.

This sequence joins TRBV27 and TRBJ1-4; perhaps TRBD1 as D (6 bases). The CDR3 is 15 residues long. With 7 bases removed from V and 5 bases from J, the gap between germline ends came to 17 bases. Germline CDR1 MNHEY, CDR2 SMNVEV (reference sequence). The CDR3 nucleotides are TGTGCCAGCAACCCATCAGGACAGAGAAATGAAAAACTGTTTTTT. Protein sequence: CASNPSGQRNEKLFF.

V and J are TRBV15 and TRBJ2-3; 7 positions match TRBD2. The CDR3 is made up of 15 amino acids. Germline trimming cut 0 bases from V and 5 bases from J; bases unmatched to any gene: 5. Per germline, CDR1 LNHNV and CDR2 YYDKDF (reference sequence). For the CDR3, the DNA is TGTGCCACCAGCAGAGAGTCTAGCGGATTAGATACGCAGTATTTT. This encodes CATSRESSGLDTQYF. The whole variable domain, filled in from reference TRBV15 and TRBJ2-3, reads DAMVIQNPRYQVTQFGKPVTLSCSQTLNHNVMYWYQQKSSQAPKLLFHYYDKDFNNEADTPDNFQSRRPNTSFCFLDIRSPGLGDTAMYLCATSRESSGLDTQYFGPGTRLTVL.

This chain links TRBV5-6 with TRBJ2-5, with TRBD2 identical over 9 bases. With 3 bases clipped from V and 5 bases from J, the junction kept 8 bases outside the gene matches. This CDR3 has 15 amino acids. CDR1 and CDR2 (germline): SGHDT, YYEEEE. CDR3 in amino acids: CASSYTGTSRETQYF. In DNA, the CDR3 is TGTGCCAGCAGCTATACCGGGACTAGCCGGGAGACCCAGTACTTC.

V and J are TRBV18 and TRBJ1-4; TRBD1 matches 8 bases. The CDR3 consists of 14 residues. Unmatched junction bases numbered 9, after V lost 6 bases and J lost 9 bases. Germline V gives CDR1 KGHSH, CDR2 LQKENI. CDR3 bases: TGTGCCAGCTCCATGGACAGGGAGTATAAAAAACTGTTTTTT. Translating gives CASSMDREYKKLFF.